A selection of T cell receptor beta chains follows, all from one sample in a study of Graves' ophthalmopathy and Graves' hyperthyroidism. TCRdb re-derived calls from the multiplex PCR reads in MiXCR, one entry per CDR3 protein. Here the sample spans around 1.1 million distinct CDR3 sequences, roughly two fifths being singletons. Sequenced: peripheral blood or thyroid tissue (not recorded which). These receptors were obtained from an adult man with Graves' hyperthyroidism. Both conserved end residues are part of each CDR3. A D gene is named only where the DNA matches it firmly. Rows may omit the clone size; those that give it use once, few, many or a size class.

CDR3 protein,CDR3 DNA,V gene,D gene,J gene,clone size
CASSWRTSYGYTF,TGTGCCAGCAGCTGGAGGACGAGCTATGGCTACACCTTC,TRBV14,.,TRBJ1-2,many
CSSNWESQRNEQYF,TGCAGTTCTAATTGGGAGTCCCAACGGAACGAGCAGTACTTC,TRBV20-1,.,TRBJ2-7,.
CASSRANQPQHF,TGTGCCAGCTCCAGGGCCAATCAGCCCCAGCATTTT,TRBV2,.,TRBJ1-5,many
CSAPSGVQETQYF,TGCAGTGCTCCTAGCGGGGTCCAAGAGACCCAGTACTTC,TRBV20-1,TRBD2,TRBJ2-5,.
CATNTTGTSDNLFYEQYF,TGTGCCACCAATACCACCGGGACTAGCGACAATTTATTCTACGAGCAGTACTTC,TRBV24-1,TRBD2,TRBJ2-7,.
CASSSEQGSPTYEQYF,TGTGCCAGCAGCTCCGAACAGGGTTCCCCTACCTACGAGCAGTACTTC,TRBV11-2,.,TRBJ2-7,few
CASGPPGEGQETQYF,TGTGCCAGCGGCCCTCCGGGTGAGGGTCAAGAGACCCAGTACTTC,TRBV5-4,.,TRBJ2-5,many
CASSQDRGGGELNTIYF,TGTGCCAGCAGCCAAGATCGGGGGGGCGGAGAACTAAACACCATATATTTT,TRBV3-1,.,TRBJ1-3,few
CASSLVGGGTVETQYF,TGTGCCAGCAGCTTGGTTGGCGGGGGAACGGTGGAGACCCAGTACTTC,TRBV7-6,TRBD2,TRBJ2-5,.
CASTLKGFDEQFF,TGTGCCAGCACACTCAAGGGGTTTGATGAGCAGTTCTTC,TRBV24-1,.,TRBJ2-1,.
CASSRGQGSNEKLFF,TGTGCCAGCAGCAGAGGACAGGGTTCTAATGAAAAACTGTTTTTT,TRBV7-7,TRBD1,TRBJ1-4,few
CASSHSPADTEAFF,TGTGCCAGCAGTCACAGCCCGGCGGACACTGAAGCTTTCTTT,TRBV12-3/TRBV12-4,.,TRBJ1-1,many
CATSIGLAGSSEQFF,TGTGCCACCAGCATTGGACTAGCGGGATCGAGTGAGCAGTTCTTC,TRBV15,TRBD2,TRBJ2-1,.
CASSQTDQETQYF,TGTGCCAGCAGTCAAACTGATCAAGAGACCCAGTACTTC,TRBV2,.,TRBJ2-5,many
CATSREGGFGYTF,TGTGCCACCAGCAGAGAGGGGGGATTTGGCTACACCTTC,TRBV15,.,TRBJ1-2,.
CASSRDRGFGYTF,TGTGCCAGCAGCCGGGACAGGGGCTTTGGCTACACCTTC,TRBV5-4,TRBD1,TRBJ1-2,many
CASSDRGVGDSPLHF,TGTGCCAGCAGTGACAGGGGCGTCGGTGATTCACCCCTCCACTTT,TRBV2,.,TRBJ1-6,many
CASSLTWTANTEAFF,TGTGCCAGTAGTTTGACCTGGACAGCGAACACTGAAGCTTTCTTT,TRBV19,.,TRBJ1-1,.
CASSLRPGMGSVTQYF,TGTGCCAGCAGCTTACGACCGGGAATGGGGAGTGTGACCCAGTACTTC,TRBV7-2,.,TRBJ2-5,many
CASSYAAGLEGYTF,TGTGCCAGCAGTTACGCTGCGGGTTTGGAAGGCTACACCTTC,TRBV6-5,.,TRBJ1-2,many
CAISESTGRLHLRFGDQHF,.,TRBV10-3,.,TRBJ1-5,.
CSAGSYGYTF,TGCAGCGCTGGATCGTATGGCTACACCTTC,TRBV29-1,.,TRBJ1-2,.
CASSSTTGGRAFF,TGTGCCAGCAGCTCCACGACAGGGGGCCGAGCTTTCTTT,TRBV7-9,TRBD1,TRBJ1-1,.
CASRDTGVAGSYEQYF,TGTGCCAGCAGAGATACAGGGGTGGCGGGCTCCTACGAGCAGTACTTC,TRBV6-5,TRBD1,TRBJ2-7,.
CSVGDSNQPQHF,TGCAGCGTTGGGGACAGCAATCAGCCCCAGCATTTT,TRBV29-1,.,TRBJ1-5,many
CASSSRGPTNTGELFF,TGCGCCAGCAGCTCAAGGGGGCCCACGAACACCGGGGAGCTGTTTTTT,TRBV5-1,TRBD1,TRBJ2-2,once
CASSYSIRTSYEQYF,TGTGCCAGCAGTTACTCGATCAGGACAAGCTACGAGCAGTACTTC,TRBV10-3,.,TRBJ2-7,.
CAIRLTSGWDGAGELFF,TGTGCCATCAGGCTGACTAGCGGGTGGGACGGCGCCGGGGAGCTGTTTTTT,TRBV10-3,TRBD2,TRBJ2-2,.
CASIREGNSPLHF,TGTGCCAGCATCAGGGAAGGTAATTCACCCCTCCACTTT,TRBV2,.,TRBJ1-6,once
CAWSEGRTNTEAFF,TGTGCCTGGAGTGAGGGACGGACGAACACTGAAGCTTTCTTT,TRBV10-3,.,TRBJ1-1,few
CAIRWGSGYTF,TGTGCCATCAGATGGGGGTCTGGCTACACCTTC,TRBV19,.,TRBJ1-2,.
CAIRGGFGQPQHF,TGTGCCATCAGAGGGGGTTTCGGTCAGCCCCAGCATTTT,TRBV10-3,.,TRBJ1-5,.
CSAGQGGNEQYF,TGCAGCGCGGGGCAGGGTGGGAACGAGCAGTACTTC,TRBV29-1,.,TRBJ2-7,.
CASSSPRLAVTGELFF,TGTGCCAGCAGCTCCCCCAGACTAGCTGTGACCGGGGAGCTGTTTTTT,TRBV11-2,TRBD2,TRBJ2-2,.
CASMVVGQPKLFF,TGTGCCAGTATGGTCGTTGGACAACCAAAACTGTTTTTT,TRBV19,.,TRBJ1-4,.
CASSQERGSSYEQYF,TGCGCCAGCAGCCAAGAGCGGGGGAGCTCCTACGAGCAGTACTTC,TRBV10-1,TRBD2,TRBJ2-7,.
CASSWTPLPYEQYF,TGTGCCAGCAGCTGGACCCCGCTCCCCTACGAGCAGTACTTC,TRBV6-2/TRBV6-3,.,TRBJ2-7,many
CASSLDTGSTVRAFF,TGCGCCAGCAGCTTGGATACGGGGTCAACGGTTCGGGCTTTCTTT,TRBV5-1,.,TRBJ1-1,.
CASSEGGKAAVYQETQYF,TGTGCCAGCAGTGAAGGAGGTAAAGCGGCGGTGTACCAAGAGACCCAGTACTTC,TRBV25-1,.,TRBJ2-5,many
CASIYGRSSANEKLFF,TGTGCCAGCATCTACGGGAGGAGTTCGGCTAATGAAAAACTGTTTTTT,TRBV2,.,TRBJ1-4,.
CASSIAGKGEQFF,TGTGCCAGTAGTATCGCCGGAAAGGGTGAGCAGTTCTTC,TRBV19,.,TRBJ2-1,.
CASSDGVFSNQPQHF,TGTGCCAGCAGTGATGGGGTGTTTAGCAATCAGCCCCAGCATTTT,TRBV2,.,TRBJ1-5,few
CASTTGGTGGETQYF,TGTGCCAGCACCACCGGGGGGACAGGGGGCGAGACCCAGTACTTC,TRBV28,TRBD1,TRBJ2-5,.
CASGRQGYGYEQYF,TGTGCCAGCGGCAGACAGGGGTACGGTTACGAGCAGTACTTC,TRBV10-3,TRBD1,TRBJ2-7,.
CATHESTNSPLHF,TGTGCCACCCATGAAAGTACGAATTCACCCCTCCACTTT,TRBV2,.,TRBJ1-6,many
CASSYSTGVTNVLTF,TGTGCCAGCAGTTACTCGACAGGGGTCACCAACGTCCTGACTTTC,TRBV6-5,TRBD1,TRBJ2-6,few
CASDNGGEAFF,TGTGCCAGTGATAACGGAGGTGAAGCTTTCTTT,TRBV6-5,.,TRBJ1-1,many
CASSVKRGAPGQYF,TGTGCCAGCAGCGTAAAACGGGGGGCGCCCGGCCAGTACTTC,TRBV11-2,.,TRBJ2-5,.
CSAEDRGGSNSPLHF,TGCAGTGCCGAGGACAGGGGAGGTAGTAATTCACCCCTCCACTTT,TRBV20-1,TRBD1,TRBJ1-6,many
CASSQEGVGTYEQYF,TGCGCCAGCAGCCAAGAGGGGGTAGGGACGTACGAGCAGTACTTC,TRBV4-1,.,TRBJ2-7,many
CASSGYDQPQHF,TGTGCCAGCTCCGGATATGATCAGCCCCAGCATTTT,TRBV2,.,TRBJ1-5,few
CASSFGPSLGELFF,TGCGCCAGCAGTTTTGGCCCATCTTTAGGGGAGCTGTTTTTT,TRBV19,.,TRBJ2-2,once
CASSGDLPGVREQYF,TGTGCCAGCAGCGGGGACTTGCCGGGAGTCCGAGAGCAGTACTTC,TRBV7-9,.,TRBJ2-7,many
CASSFGTFIPKGEQYF,TGTGCCAGCAGCTTCGGGACGTTCATCCCCAAGGGCGAGCAGTACTTC,TRBV5-8,.,TRBJ2-7,few
CASSSSLAGANPEQYF,TGTGCCAGCAGCTCTTCCCTAGCGGGAGCCAATCCCGAGCAGTACTTC,TRBV7-2,TRBD2,TRBJ2-7,many
CASSSGTGLNTGELFF,TGTGCCAGCAGCTCGGGGACAGGCCTGAACACCGGGGAGCTGTTTTTT,TRBV7-2,TRBD1,TRBJ2-2,many
CSVVTRGVKLFF,TGCAGCGTCGTCACCAGGGGGGTGAAACTGTTTTTT,TRBV29-1,TRBD1,TRBJ1-4,.